This T cell receptor (beta chain) was sequenced during a study of CD4+ T cells in melanoma. This table comes from immunoSEQ multiplex PCR, and its TCRdb copy is limited to in-frame clones, with some not included. The sample includes around 10,000 clones, roughly 62% of them seen just once. The CDR3 extends over 13 amino acids. After removal of 7 bases from V and 6 bases from J, the junction contained 9 bases not matched to a gene. Germline V gene lookup returns CDR1 GTSNPN and CDR2 SVGIG (reference sequence). V and J are TRBV30 and TRBJ2-7; TRBD1 matches at 10 bases. The receptor comes from a human donor with melanoma. The sample was cells from a culture (not recorded whether cultured in vitro). The CDR3 reads CAYVRDRGVEQYF. As DNA, the CDR3 is TGTGCCTACGTCAGGGACAGGGGCGTCGAGCAGTACTTC.